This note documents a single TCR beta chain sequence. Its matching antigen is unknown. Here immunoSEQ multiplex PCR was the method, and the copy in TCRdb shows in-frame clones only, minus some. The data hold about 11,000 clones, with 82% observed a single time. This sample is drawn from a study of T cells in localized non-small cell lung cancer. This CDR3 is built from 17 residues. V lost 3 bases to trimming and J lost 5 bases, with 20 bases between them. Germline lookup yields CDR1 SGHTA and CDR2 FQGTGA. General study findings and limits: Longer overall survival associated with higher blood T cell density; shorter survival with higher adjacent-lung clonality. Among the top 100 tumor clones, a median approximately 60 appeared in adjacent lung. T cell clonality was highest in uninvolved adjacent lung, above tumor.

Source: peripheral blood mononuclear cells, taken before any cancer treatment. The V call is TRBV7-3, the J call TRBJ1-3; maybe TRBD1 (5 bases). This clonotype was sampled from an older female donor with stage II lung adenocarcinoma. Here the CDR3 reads CASSFGGLVFGRNTIYF. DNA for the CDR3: TGTGCCAGCAGCTTTGGGGGATTGGTCTTCGGAAGAAACACCATATATTTT.